These 3 T cell receptor beta chains came from one sample sequenced in a study of breast tumors, draining lymph nodes, adjacent tissues. The lymph nodes were axillary draining lymph nodes from breast cancer patients. One entry per CDR3 protein, called by TCRdb with MiXCR from the multiplex PCR reads. The sample includes over 150,000 distinct CDR3 sequences, about 33% of them seen just once. The sample taken for sequencing was axillary lymph node tissue. These receptors all stem from a female donor with breast cancer. Some clones in this sample may be carry-over from other donors' samples.

On this clonotype: A junction end diverges from the germline sequence, so it may reflect a read error. The chain carries TRBV6-6 and TRBJ1-6, with 8 nucleotides matching TRBD1. The length of the CDR3 is 13 residues. CDR1 MNHNY and CDR2 SVGAGI come from the germline V gene (reference sequence). The CDR3 loop is CTSSPDRVSPLHF. For the CDR3, the DNA is TGTACCAGCAGTCCGGACAGGGTTTCACCCCTCCACTTT.

Ten or more counts support this clonotype. The chain carries TRBV6-5 and TRBJ1-2, with a weak D call TRBD1 (6 bases). Trimming removed 7 bases at V and 8 bases at J, with 20 bases between. The CDR3 has 14 amino acids. Germline lookup yields CDR1 MNHEY and CDR2 SVGAGI. CDR3 coding DNA: TGTGCCAGCATCAAACAAGGGGGTTGGGGCGGCTACACCTTC. Residues: CASIKQGGWGGYTF.

J is TRBJ1-4 and V is TRBV5-1; D perhaps matches TRBD1 (5 bases). V was trimmed by 5 bases and J by 8 bases, leaving 19 bases between them. Germline V gene sequence: CDR1 SGHRS, CDR2 YFSETQ. The CDR3 has 15 amino acids. The CDR3, as DNA: TGCGCCAGCAGTCTAAACGGGGGGACTGGCGAAAAACTGTTTTTT. Amino acid sequence: CASSLNGGTGEKLFF.